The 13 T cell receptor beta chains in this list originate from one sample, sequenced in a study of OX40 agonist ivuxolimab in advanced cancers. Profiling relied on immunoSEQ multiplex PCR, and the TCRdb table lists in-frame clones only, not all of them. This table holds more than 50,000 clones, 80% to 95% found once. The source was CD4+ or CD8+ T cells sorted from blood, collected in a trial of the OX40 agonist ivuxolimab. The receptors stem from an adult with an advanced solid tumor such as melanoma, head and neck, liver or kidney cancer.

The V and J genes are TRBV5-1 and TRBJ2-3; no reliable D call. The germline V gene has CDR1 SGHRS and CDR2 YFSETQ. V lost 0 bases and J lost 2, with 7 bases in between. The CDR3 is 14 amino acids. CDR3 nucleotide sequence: TGCGCCAGCAGCTTGGACGGCTTCACAGATACGCAGTATTTT. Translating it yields CASSLDGFTDTQYF.

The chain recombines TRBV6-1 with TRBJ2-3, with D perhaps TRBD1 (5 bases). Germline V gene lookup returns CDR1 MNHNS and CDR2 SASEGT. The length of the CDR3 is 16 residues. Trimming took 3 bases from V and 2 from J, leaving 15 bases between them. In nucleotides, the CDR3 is TGTGCCAGCAGTGATCCAGGACACCTAAACACAGATACGCAGTATTTT. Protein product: CASSDPGHLNTDTQYF.

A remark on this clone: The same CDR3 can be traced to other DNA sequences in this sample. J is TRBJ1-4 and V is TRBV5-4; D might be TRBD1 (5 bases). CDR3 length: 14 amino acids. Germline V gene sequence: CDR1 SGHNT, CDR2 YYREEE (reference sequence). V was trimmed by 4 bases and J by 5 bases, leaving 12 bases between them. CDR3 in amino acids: CASSTGLSNEKLFF. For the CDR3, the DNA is TGTGCCAGCAGCACGGGACTCTCGAATGAAAAACTGTTTTTT.

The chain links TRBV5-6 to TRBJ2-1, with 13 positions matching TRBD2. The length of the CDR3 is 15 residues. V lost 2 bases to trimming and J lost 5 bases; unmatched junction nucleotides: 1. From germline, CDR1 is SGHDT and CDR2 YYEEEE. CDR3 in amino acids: CASSFGTSGDNEQFF. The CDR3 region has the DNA TGTGCCAGCAGCTTCGGGACTAGCGGGGACAATGAGCAGTTCTTC.

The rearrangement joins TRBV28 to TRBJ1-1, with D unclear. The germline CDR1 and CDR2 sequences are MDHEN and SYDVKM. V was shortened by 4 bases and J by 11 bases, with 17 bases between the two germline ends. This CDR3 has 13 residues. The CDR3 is CASSSTAVVWAFF. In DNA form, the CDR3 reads TGTGCCAGCAGTTCCACGGCCGTCGTCTGGGCTTTCTTT.

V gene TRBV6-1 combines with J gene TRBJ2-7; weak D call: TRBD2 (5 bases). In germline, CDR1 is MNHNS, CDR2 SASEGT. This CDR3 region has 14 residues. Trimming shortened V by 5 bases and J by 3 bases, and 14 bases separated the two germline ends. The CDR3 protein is CASSYSGWSYEQYF. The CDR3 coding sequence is TGTGCCAGCAGTTATTCGGGGTGGAGCTACGAGCAGTACTTC.

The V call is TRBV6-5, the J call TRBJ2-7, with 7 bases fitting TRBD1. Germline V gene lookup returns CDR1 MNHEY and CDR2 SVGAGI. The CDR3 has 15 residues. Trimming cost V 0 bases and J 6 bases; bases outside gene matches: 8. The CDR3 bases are TGTGCCAGCAGTTACTCGACAGGGTATTCCGGCGAGCAGTACTTC. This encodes CASSYSTGYSGEQYF.

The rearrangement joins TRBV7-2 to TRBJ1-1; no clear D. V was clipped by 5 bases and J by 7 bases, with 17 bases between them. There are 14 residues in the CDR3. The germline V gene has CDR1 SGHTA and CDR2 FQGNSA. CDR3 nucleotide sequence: TGTGCCAGCAGCAAAACCGGGGTTTCTAGTGAAGCTTTCTTT. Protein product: CASSKTGVSSEAFF.

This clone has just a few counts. CDR3 DNA: TGTGCCAGCAGCGTGGGGGACAGTAACATTCAGTACTTC. Protein sequence: CASSVGDSNIQYF. V is TRBV9 and J is TRBJ2-4; 7 positions agree with TRBD1. CDR1 is SGDLS, CDR2 YYNGEE, per germline. V lost 2 bases, J lost 7 bases, and 3 bases stayed unmatched. CDR3 length equals 13 residues.

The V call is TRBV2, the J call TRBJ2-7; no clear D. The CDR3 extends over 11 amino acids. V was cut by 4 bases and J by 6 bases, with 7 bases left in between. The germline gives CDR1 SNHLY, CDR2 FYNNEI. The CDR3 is CASSAFIEQYF. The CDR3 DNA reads TGTGCCAGCAGTGCATTTATCGAGCAGTACTTC.

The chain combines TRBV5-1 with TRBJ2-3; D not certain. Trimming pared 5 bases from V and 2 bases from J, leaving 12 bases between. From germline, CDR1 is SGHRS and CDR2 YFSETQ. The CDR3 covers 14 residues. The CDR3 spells CASSQSTNTDTQYF. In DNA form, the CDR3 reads TGCGCCAGCAGTCAAAGTACAAACACAGATACGCAGTATTTT.

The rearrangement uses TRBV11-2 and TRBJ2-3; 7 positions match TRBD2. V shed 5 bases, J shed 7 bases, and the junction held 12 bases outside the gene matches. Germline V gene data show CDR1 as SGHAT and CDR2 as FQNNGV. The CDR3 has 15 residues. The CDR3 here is CASSGPRGGSNTQYF. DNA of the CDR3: TGTGCCAGCAGCGGACCAAGGGGAGGGTCAAATACGCAGTATTTT. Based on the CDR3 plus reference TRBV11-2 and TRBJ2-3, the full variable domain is EAGVAQSPRYKIIEKRQSVAFWCNPISGHATLYWYQQILGQGPKLLIQFQNNGVVDDSQLPKDRFSAERLKGVDSTLKIQPAKLEDSAVYLCASSGPRGGSNTQYFGPGTRLTVL.

In DNA, the CDR3 is TGCAGTGCTAGACTAGAGACCCAGTACTTC. This sequence encodes CSARLETQYF. V usage is TRBV20-1 and J usage is TRBJ2-5, with D unresolved. V was trimmed by 2 bases and J by 4 bases, leaving 2 bases between them. CDR3 length equals 10 residues. Germline-derived CDR1 and CDR2 are DFQATT and SNEGSKA (reference sequence).